These 6 T cell receptor beta chains were all obtained from the same sample, sequenced in a study of response to subunit inactivated influenza vaccine. TCRdb reprocessed the RT-PCR reads via MiXCR and lists one record per CDR3 protein. The table lists hundreds of thousands of distinct CDR3 sequences, 25% of them singletons. Sequenced here: CD4+ T cells sorted from PBMCs, sampled around 5 days after vaccination. The receptors stem from a man aged 45-65 years who received an inactivated influenza vaccine.

This clonotype was seen more than once but under ten times. The CDR3 sequence is CASRGIGVAGGGETQYF. For the CDR3, the DNA is TGTGCCAGCCGTGGAATAGGGGTAGCGGGAGGAGGAGAGACCCAGTACTTC. The chain uses TRBV6-1 and TRBJ2-5; TRBD2 matches at 10 bases. The germline gives CDR1 MNHNS, CDR2 SASEGT. The CDR3 has 17 amino acids. The V gene end was trimmed by 8 bases and the J gene end by 4 bases; junction bases not matched to a gene: 16.

The chain carries TRBV12-3 or TRBV12-4 and TRBJ1-5; D not resolved. Trimming left V 7 bases short and J 0 bases short, with 7 bases between. This CDR3 is built from 13 residues. CDR3 region: CASNVFSNQPQHF. The CDR3 DNA reads TGTGCCAGCAATGTTTTTAGCAATCAGCCCCAGCATTTT.

The chain has TRBV29-1 and TRBJ2-5, with unresolved D. The V end was cut by 7 bases, the J end by 7 bases, with 22 bases between. This CDR3 spans 14 amino acids. The germline CDR1 and CDR2 sequences are SQVTM and ANQGSEA. CDR3 coding DNA: TGCAGCGCAGAGCTTGGCGTTGGGCTTCCGACCCAGTACTTC. It specifies CSAELGVGLPTQYF.

The chain combines TRBV28 with TRBJ2-7; D may be TRBD1 (5 bases). The V gene lost 4 bases and the J gene lost 0 bases, with 13 bases spanning the gap. Germline V gives CDR1 MDHEN, CDR2 SYDVKM. The CDR3 length is 15 residues. The CDR3 here is CASSSRQGFSYEQYF. CDR3 in DNA: TGTGCCAGCAGTTCGCGGCAGGGATTCTCCTACGAGCAGTACTTC.

The rearrangement links TRBV7-2 to TRBJ2-2; D gene ambiguous. The CDR3 sequence is 13 residues long. Germline values: CDR1 SGHTA, CDR2 FQGNSA. V was trimmed by 6 bases and J by 6 bases, leaving 11 bases between them. CDR3 in DNA: TGTGCCAGCAGTCGAAGGCAGGCCGGGGAGCTGTTTTTT. Translating it yields CASSRRQAGELFF.

Here the CDR3 DNA reads TGCGCCAGCAGCTTGGCCGGGGTAGCCCAAGAGTTCTTC. Translating gives CASSLAGVAQEFF. V is TRBV5-1 and J is TRBJ2-1, with D possibly TRBD2 on 5 matching bases. CDR3 size: 13 residues. The V gene lost 0 bases and the J gene lost 14 bases, with 15 bases spanning the gap. Germline values: CDR1 SGHRS, CDR2 YFSETQ.